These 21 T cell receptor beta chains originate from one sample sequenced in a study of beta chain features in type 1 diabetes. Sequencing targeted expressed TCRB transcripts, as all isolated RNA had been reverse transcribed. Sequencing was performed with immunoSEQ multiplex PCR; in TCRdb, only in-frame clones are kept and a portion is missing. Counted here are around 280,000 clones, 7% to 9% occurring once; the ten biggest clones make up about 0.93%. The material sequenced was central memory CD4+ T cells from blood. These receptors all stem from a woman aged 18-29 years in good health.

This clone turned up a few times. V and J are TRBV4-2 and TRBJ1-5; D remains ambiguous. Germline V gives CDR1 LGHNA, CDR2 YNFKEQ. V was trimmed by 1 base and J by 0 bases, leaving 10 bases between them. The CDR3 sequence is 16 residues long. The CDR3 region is CASSQGKGRSNQPQHF. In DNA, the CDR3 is TGTGCCAGCAGCCAAGGAAAAGGACGTAGCAATCAGCCCCAGCATTTT.

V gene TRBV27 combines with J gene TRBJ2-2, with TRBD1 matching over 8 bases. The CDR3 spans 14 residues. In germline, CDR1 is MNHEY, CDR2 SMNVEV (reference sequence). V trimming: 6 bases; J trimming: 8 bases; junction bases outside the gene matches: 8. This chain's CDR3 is CASRQTGTGGELFF. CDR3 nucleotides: TGTGCCAGCAGACAAACCGGGACAGGTGGGGAGCTGTTTTTT.

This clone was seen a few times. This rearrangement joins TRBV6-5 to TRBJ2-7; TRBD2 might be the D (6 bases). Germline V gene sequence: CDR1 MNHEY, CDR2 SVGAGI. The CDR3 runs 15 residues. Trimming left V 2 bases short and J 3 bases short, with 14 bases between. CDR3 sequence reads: CASSYAGNGGYEQYF. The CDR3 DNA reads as TGTGCCAGCAGTTACGCGGGAAACGGCGGCTACGAGCAGTACTTC.

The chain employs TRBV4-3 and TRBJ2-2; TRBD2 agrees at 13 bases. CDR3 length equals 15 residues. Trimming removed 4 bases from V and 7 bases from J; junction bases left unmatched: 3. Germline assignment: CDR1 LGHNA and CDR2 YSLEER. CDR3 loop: CASSPRLAGGGELFF. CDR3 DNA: TGCGCCAGCAGCCCACGACTAGCGGGGGGCGGGGAGCTGTTTTTT.

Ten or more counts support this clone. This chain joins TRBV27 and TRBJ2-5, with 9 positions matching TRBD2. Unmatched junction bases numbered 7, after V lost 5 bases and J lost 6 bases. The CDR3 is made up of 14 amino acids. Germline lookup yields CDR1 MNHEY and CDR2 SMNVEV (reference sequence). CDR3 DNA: TGTGCCAGCAGTCGAGGCGGGGGGGCTAAGACCCAGTACTTC. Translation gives CASSRGGGAKTQYF.

The CDR3 DNA reads as TGTGCCATCAGTGCTTTAGGGACCACAGATACGCAGTATTTT. Its translation: CAISALGTTDTQYF. This chain uses TRBV10-3 with TRBJ2-3, with D possibly being TRBD1 or TRBD2 (5 bases each). The CDR3 totals 14 residues. Trimming pared 4 bases from V and 2 bases from J, leaving 10 bases between. Germline CDR1 ENHRY, CDR2 SYGVKD.

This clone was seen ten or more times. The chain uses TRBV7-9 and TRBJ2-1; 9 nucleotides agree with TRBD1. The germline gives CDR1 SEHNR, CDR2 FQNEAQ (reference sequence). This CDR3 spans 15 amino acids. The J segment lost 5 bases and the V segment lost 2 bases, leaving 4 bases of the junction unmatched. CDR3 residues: CASSLKGQGHNEQFF. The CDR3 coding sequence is TGTGCCAGCAGCTTAAAGGGACAGGGCCACAATGAGCAGTTCTTC.

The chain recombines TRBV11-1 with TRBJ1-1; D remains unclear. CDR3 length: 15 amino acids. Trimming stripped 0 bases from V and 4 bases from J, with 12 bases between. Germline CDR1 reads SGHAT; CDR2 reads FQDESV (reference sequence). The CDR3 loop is CASSLAQDPGTEAFF. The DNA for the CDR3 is TGTGCCAGCAGCTTAGCTCAGGACCCGGGCACTGAAGCTTTCTTT.

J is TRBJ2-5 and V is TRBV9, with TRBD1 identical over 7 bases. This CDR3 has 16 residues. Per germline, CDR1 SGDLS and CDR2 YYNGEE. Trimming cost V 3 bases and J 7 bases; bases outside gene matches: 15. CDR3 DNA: TGTGCCAGCAGCGCCGACGCTAGACAGGGCATTGGGACCCAGTACTTC. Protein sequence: CASSADARQGIGTQYF.

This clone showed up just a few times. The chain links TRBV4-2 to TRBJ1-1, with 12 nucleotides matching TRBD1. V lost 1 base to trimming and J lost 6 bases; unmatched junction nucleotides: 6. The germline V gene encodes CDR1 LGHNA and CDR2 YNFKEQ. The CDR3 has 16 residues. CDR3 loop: CASSQGSGQGAAEAFF. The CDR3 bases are TGTGCCAGCAGCCAAGGCTCGGGACAGGGGGCAGCTGAAGCTTTCTTT.

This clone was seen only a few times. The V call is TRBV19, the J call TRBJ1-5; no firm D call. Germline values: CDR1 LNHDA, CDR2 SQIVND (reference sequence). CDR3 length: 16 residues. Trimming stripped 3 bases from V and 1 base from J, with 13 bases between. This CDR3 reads CASSMYSSRSNQPQHF. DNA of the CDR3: TGTGCCAGTAGTATGTATTCTTCCAGGAGCAATCAGCCCCAGCATTTT.

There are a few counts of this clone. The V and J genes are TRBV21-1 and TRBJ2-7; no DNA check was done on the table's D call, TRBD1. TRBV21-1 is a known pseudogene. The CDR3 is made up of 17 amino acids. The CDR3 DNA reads TGTGCCAGCAGCAAAGAACGGGGGACAGGGGAGTCCTACGAGCAGTACTTC. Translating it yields CASSKERGTGESYEQYF.

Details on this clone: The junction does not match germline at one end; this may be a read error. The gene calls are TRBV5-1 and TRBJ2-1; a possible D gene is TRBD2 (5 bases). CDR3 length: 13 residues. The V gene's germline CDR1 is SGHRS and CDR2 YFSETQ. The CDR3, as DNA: TGTGCCAGCAGCTTTAAGAGGGATGGTGAGCAGTTCTTC. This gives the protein CASSFKRDGEQFF.

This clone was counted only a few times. The CDR3 coding sequence is TGTGCCAGCAGCCCGAGCGGGGGGGCCGCGAATGAGCAGTTCTTC. Translation gives CASSPSGGAANEQFF. V and J are TRBV30 and TRBJ2-1, with 10 bases fitting TRBD2. Germline trimming cut 8 bases from V and 7 bases from J; bases unmatched to any gene: 14. The V gene's germline CDR1 is GTSNPN and CDR2 SVGIG (reference sequence). This CDR3 region has 15 residues.

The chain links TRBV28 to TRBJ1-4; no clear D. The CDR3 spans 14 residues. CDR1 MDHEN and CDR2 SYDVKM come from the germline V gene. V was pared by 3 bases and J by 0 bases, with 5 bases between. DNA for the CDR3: TGTGCCAGCAGTTTGGCCTCAACTAATGAAAAACTGTTTTTT. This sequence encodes CASSLASTNEKLFF.

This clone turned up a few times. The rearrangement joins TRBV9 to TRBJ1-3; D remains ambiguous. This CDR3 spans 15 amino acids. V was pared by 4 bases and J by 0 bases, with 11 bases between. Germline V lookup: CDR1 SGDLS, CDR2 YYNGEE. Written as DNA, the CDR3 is TGTGCCAGCAGCTTCGGACCGACCTCTGGAAACACCATATATTTT. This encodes CASSFGPTSGNTIYF.

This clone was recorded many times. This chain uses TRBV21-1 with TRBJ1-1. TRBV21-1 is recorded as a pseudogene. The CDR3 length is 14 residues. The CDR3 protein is CASSKVGSRAEAFF. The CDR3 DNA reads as TGTGCCAGCAGCAAAGTGGGGTCTCGAGCTGAAGCTTTCTTT.

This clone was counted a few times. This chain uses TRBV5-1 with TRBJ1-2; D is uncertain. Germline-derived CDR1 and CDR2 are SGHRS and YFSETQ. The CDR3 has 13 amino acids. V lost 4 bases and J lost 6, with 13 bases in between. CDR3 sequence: CASSETRRDGYTF. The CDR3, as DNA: TGCGCCAGCAGCGAAACAAGGAGGGATGGCTACACCTTC.

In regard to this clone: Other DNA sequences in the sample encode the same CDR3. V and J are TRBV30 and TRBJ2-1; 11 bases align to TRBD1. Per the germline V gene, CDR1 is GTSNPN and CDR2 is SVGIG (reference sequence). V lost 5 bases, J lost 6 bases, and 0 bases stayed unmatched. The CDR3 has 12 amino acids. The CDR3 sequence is CAWGTGGNEQFF. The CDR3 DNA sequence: TGTGCCTGGGGGACAGGGGGCAATGAGCAGTTCTTC.

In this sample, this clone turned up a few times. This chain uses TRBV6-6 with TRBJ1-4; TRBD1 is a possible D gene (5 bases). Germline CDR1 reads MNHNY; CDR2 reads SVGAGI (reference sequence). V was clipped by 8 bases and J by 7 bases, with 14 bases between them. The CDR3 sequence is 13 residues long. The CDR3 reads CASLTPGTEKLFF. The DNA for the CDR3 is TGTGCCAGCCTCACGCCGGGGACTGAAAAACTGTTTTTT.

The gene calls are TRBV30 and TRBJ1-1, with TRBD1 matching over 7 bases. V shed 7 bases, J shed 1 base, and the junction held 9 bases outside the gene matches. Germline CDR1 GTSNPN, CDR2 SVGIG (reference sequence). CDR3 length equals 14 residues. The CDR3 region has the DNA TGTGCCTCGGGACAGCCCAAAGGGAACACTGAAGCTTTCTTT. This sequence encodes CASGQPKGNTEAFF.